Following are 25 T cell receptor beta chains from one sample sequenced in a study of CD8 T cells in ankylosing spondylitis. These receptors have no identified antigens. TCRdb passed the 5' RACE reads through MiXCR, listing each CDR3 protein once. The sample yields just under 550,000 distinct CDR3 sequences, approximately 11% seen once. Broader study findings: Ankylosing spondylitis blood appeared to carry a characteristic TCR beta motif of several highly homologous variants.

The specimen was blood, either unsorted or a sorted T cell fraction (not recorded which). The origin of the receptors is a male donor with ankylosing spondylitis.

There are a few counts of this clonotype. The chain uses TRBV20-1 and TRBJ2-3; D gene unclear. The CDR3 runs 10 residues. Germline lookup yields CDR1 DFQATT and CDR2 SNEGSKA (reference sequence). V was trimmed by 7 bases and J by 5 bases, leaving 7 bases between them. The CDR3 DNA is TGCAGTGTAGCTATAGATACGCAGTATTTT. Its protein product is CSVAIDTQYF.

The table lists this clonotype with many counts. The chain links TRBV5-6 to TRBJ2-2; D remains ambiguous. Germline V gene lookup returns CDR1 SGHDT and CDR2 YYEEEE. The CDR3 loop spans 12 amino acids. Deletions cut 0 bases from V and 7 bases from J, with 4 bases between. The CDR3 here is CASSLGIGELFF. CDR3 sequence (DNA): TGTGCCAGCAGCTTGGGGATCGGGGAGCTGTTTTTT.

This clonotype was seen a few times. This chain uses TRBV5-1 with TRBJ2-2; the match to TRBD2 covers 8 bases. V shed 2 bases, J shed 2 bases, and the junction held 11 bases outside the gene matches. The CDR3 is 18 residues long. The germline V gene has CDR1 SGHRS and CDR2 YFSETQ. CDR3 residues: CASSFDSGNPQNTGELFF. The CDR3 bases are TGCGCCAGCAGCTTTGATAGCGGGAACCCCCAAAACACCGGGGAGCTGTTTTTT. Looking up the rest from reference TRBV5-1 and TRBJ2-2 gives the full variable domain: KAGVTQTPRYLIKTRGQQVTLSCSPISGHRSVSWYQQTPGQGLQFLFEYFSETQRNKGNFPGRFSGRQFSNSRSEMNVSTLELGDSALYLCASSFDSGNPQNTGELFFGEGSRLTVL.

The chain combines TRBV30 with TRBJ1-1; 8 bases agree with TRBD1. Germline V gene lookup returns CDR1 GTSNPN and CDR2 SVGIG (reference sequence). CDR3 size: 13 residues. The V gene end was trimmed by 5 bases and the J gene end by 5 bases; junction bases not matched to a gene: 7. The CDR3 loop reads CAWGTRTGTEAFF. CDR3 bases: TGTGCCTGGGGAACTAGGACAGGGACTGAAGCTTTCTTT.

This clonotype occurred a few times. This chain links TRBV2 with TRBJ2-1, with a possible D match to TRBD2 (6 bases). The germline V gene has CDR1 SNHLY and CDR2 FYNNEI. Trimming pared 4 bases from V and 8 bases from J, leaving 15 bases between. This CDR3 is built from 14 residues. The CDR3, as DNA: TGTGCCAGCAGTGTATCGGCGGGATGGGATGAGCAGTTCTTC. It specifies CASSVSAGWDEQFF.

V usage is TRBV5-5 and J usage is TRBJ1-5; D is uncertain. The CDR3 has 15 amino acids. In germline, CDR1 is SGHKS, CDR2 YYEKEE (reference sequence). The ends were cut back, 4 bases at V and 2 bases at J, with 13 bases in the middle. DNA of the CDR3: TGTGCCAGCAGCCACACCCCCCAGGGCAATCAGCCCCAGCATTTT. Protein product: CASSHTPQGNQPQHF.

This chain joins TRBV12-3 or TRBV12-4 and TRBJ1-4; tentative D call: TRBD1 (5 bases). V was clipped by 7 bases and J by 5 bases, with 17 bases between them. The length of the CDR3 is 15 residues. The CDR3 bases are TGTGCCAGCACCGCTGGAGGGGCGCCGAATGAAAAACTGTTTTTT. The encoded protein is CASTAGGAPNEKLFF.

The sample holds many counts of this clonotype. The rearrangement links TRBV12-3 or TRBV12-4 to TRBJ2-3; 9 bases agree with TRBD1. This CDR3 region has 14 residues. V dropped 6 bases and J dropped 5; count of bases not matched to a gene: 6. The CDR3 loop reads CASSNTGGGDTQYF. CDR3 bases: TGTGCCAGCAGCAACACAGGGGGCGGAGATACGCAGTATTTT.

This chain connects TRBV18 to TRBJ1-2; D gene ambiguous. The V and J ends lost 2 bases and 3 bases respectively, with 10 bases between them. Germline V gene sequence: CDR1 KGHSH, CDR2 LQKENI. The CDR3 spans 14 residues. The CDR3 DNA sequence: TGTGCCAGCTCACCAGGACTTTCAGACTATGGCTACACCTTC. Protein product: CASSPGLSDYGYTF.

At least ten counts were recorded for this clonotype. The CDR3 DNA reads TGTGCCACCAGCAGAGATCAGAATGAAAAACTGTTTTTT. Protein: CATSRDQNEKLFF. The chain employs TRBV15 and TRBJ1-4; D is ambiguous. Trimming cost V 0 bases and J 5 bases, with 4 bases left between them. This CDR3 comprises 13 residues. The germline V gene encodes CDR1 LNHNV and CDR2 YYDKDF (reference sequence).

About this clonotype itself: One end of the junction does not line up with germline, which may come from a read error. The chain couples TRBV2 to TRBJ1-5; maybe TRBD1 (6 bases). The CDR3 extends over 15 amino acids. Germline CDR1 reads SNHLY; CDR2 reads FYNNEI. The CDR3 sequence: CASTGRTDQNQPQHF. In nucleotides, the CDR3 is TGTGCCAGCACCGGGAGGACAGACCAAAATCAACCCCAGCATTTT.

This clonotype was picked up many times. The chain has TRBV5-1 and TRBJ2-7; 11 bases line up with TRBD2. The germline CDR1 and CDR2 sequences are SGHRS and YFSETQ. Trimming removed 1 base from V and 7 bases from J; junction bases left unmatched: 4. There are 14 residues in the CDR3. The CDR3 DNA reads TGCGCCAGCAGCTTGTGGCTAGCGGGAGGAGAGCAGTACTTC. Protein: CASSLWLAGGEQYF.

The V gene is TRBV20-1, the J gene TRBJ2-6; D not resolved. The CDR3 runs 16 residues. V was cut by 4 bases and J by 0 bases, with 13 bases left in between. CDR1 DFQATT and CDR2 SNEGSKA come from the germline V gene (reference sequence). In nucleotides, the CDR3 is TGCAGTGCTATCACCGGACCGTCCTCTGGGGCCAACGTCCTGACTTTC. Translated, it gives CSAITGPSSGANVLTF.

This chain links TRBV5-1 with TRBJ2-3; 9 bases map to TRBD1. This CDR3 contains 17 residues. Trimming removed 5 bases from V and 4 bases from J; junction bases left unmatched: 14. Germline V gene sequence: CDR1 SGHRS, CDR2 YFSETQ. CDR3: CASRLQGAHISPDTQYF. The CDR3 coding sequence is TGCGCCAGCAGGCTACAGGGGGCGCACATCTCGCCAGATACGCAGTATTTT. Together with reference TRBV5-1 and TRBJ2-3, the CDR3 gives the full variable domain: KAGVTQTPRYLIKTRGQQVTLSCSPISGHRSVSWYQQTPGQGLQFLFEYFSETQRNKGNFPGRFSGRQFSNSRSEMNVSTLELGDSALYLCASRLQGAHISPDTQYFGPGTRLTVL.

This clonotype was seen a handful of times. V and J are TRBV25-1 and TRBJ2-7, with D perhaps matching TRBD2 (5 bases). The CDR3 runs 12 residues. Trimming stripped 8 bases from V and 0 bases from J, with 8 bases between. The germline V gene encodes CDR1 MGHDK and CDR2 SYGVNS. The chain's CDR3 is CASEGLSYEQYF. The CDR3 DNA follows: TGTGCCAGCGAGGGCCTCTCCTACGAGCAGTACTTC.

This clonotype has only a few counts. This sequence joins TRBV24-1 and TRBJ2-1, with 7 bases that match TRBD1. The germline V gene encodes CDR1 KGHDR and CDR2 SFDVKD. The CDR3 sequence is 17 residues long. The junction had 8 bases not matched to a gene; V was cut back by 3 bases and J by 1 base. CDR3 loop: CATSDTRQGKSYNEQFF. CDR3 nucleotides: TGTGCCACCAGTGATACCCGACAGGGAAAATCCTACAATGAGCAGTTCTTC.

This clonotype was detected many times. This chain uses TRBV15 with TRBJ2-3; 8 nucleotides align to TRBD1. V dropped 0 bases and J dropped 2; count of bases not matched to a gene: 1. CDR1 is LNHNV and CDR2 is YYDKDF in the germline V gene (reference sequence). This CDR3 region has 15 residues. CDR3 nucleotides: TGTGCCACCAGCAGAGAGGGACAGGCCACAGATACGCAGTATTTT. This translates into CATSREGQATDTQYF.

This chain links TRBV5-1 with TRBJ2-5, with D perhaps matching TRBD1 or TRBD2 (5 bases each). V shed 1 base and J shed 3 bases, with 10 bases lying between them. The CDR3 loop spans 14 amino acids. Per the germline V gene, CDR1 is SGHRS and CDR2 is YFSETQ. This chain's CDR3 is CASSLSGGKETQYF. The CDR3 DNA reads TGCGCCAGCAGCTTGTCTGGGGGAAAAGAGACCCAGTACTTC.

This clonotype was recorded a few times. This rearrangement joins TRBV20-1 to TRBJ2-3; 9 nucleotides match TRBD2. Per the germline V gene, CDR1 is DFQATT and CDR2 is SNEGSKA (reference sequence). The CDR3 consists of 13 residues. With V trimmed by 7 bases and J by 6 bases, 8 bases remained unmatched. The CDR3 loop reads CSGIAGVRDTQYF. DNA of the CDR3: TGCAGTGGTATAGCGGGAGTAAGGGATACGCAGTATTTT.

The rearrangement joins TRBV15 to TRBJ2-1; D unclear. This CDR3 is 15 amino acids long. Trimming took off 5 bases at V and 0 bases at J, with 11 bases between the two ends. Germline V gene lookup returns CDR1 LNHNV and CDR2 YYDKDF (reference sequence). The DNA of the CDR3 is TGTGCCACCAGCCCAGTTGGGTCCTCCTACAATGAGCAGTTCTTC. Translation: CATSPVGSSYNEQFF.

This clonotype turned up a few times. This rearrangement joins TRBV20-1 to TRBJ2-5; D is uncertain. V dropped 6 bases and J dropped 0 bases, with 11 bases sitting between them. The CDR3 has 13 amino acids. In germline, CDR1 is DFQATT, CDR2 SNEGSKA (reference sequence). Here the CDR3 reads CSAAPVYQETQYF. The DNA for the CDR3 is TGCAGTGCGGCGCCTGTGTACCAAGAGACCCAGTACTTC.

The J gene is TRBJ2-3, the V gene TRBV20-1, with 7 bases fitting TRBD2. Germline V CDR1 and CDR2: DFQATT, SNEGSKA (reference sequence). J gave up 3 bases and V 0 bases, and 9 bases lay outside the gene matches. The CDR3 extends over 16 amino acids. The CDR3 loop is CSAREGGSGDTDTQYF. CDR3 coding DNA: TGCAGTGCTAGAGAGGGGGGAAGCGGGGATACAGATACGCAGTATTTT.

There are a few counts of this clonotype. The V gene is TRBV7-9, the J gene TRBJ1-3; 12 bases are a match to TRBD1. V gave up 4 bases and J gave up 0 bases; unmatched junction bases: 4. The CDR3 contains 17 residues. The germline V gene has CDR1 SEHNR and CDR2 FQNEAQ (reference sequence). DNA of the CDR3: TGTGCCAGCAGCTCGGGACAGGGGGCCTACTCTGGAAACACCATATATTTT. Encoded protein: CASSSGQGAYSGNTIYF.

Turning to this clonotype: Since a much larger clone is just one base distant, this may be a read error. J is TRBJ2-5 and V is TRBV24-1; TRBD1 agrees at 8 bases. The CDR3 totals 15 residues. From germline, CDR1 is KGHDR and CDR2 SFDVKD. The V gene end was trimmed by 7 bases and the J gene end by 2 bases; junction bases not matched to a gene: 8. DNA of the CDR3: TGTGCCACCAGAGACTACCGGGACAGGCAAGAGACCCAGTACTTC. It specifies CATRDYRDRQETQYF.

This clonotype was counted many times. The chain links TRBV5-1 to TRBJ1-6; 7 bases are a match to TRBD1. The CDR3 is 14 amino acids. Trimming removed 2 bases from V and 7 bases from J; junction bases left unmatched: 3. Per the germline V gene, CDR1 is SGHRS and CDR2 is YFSETQ. CDR3 coding DNA: TGCGCCAGCAGCTTTCGGGACAGCAATTCACCCCTCCACTTT. Its protein is CASSFRDSNSPLHF.